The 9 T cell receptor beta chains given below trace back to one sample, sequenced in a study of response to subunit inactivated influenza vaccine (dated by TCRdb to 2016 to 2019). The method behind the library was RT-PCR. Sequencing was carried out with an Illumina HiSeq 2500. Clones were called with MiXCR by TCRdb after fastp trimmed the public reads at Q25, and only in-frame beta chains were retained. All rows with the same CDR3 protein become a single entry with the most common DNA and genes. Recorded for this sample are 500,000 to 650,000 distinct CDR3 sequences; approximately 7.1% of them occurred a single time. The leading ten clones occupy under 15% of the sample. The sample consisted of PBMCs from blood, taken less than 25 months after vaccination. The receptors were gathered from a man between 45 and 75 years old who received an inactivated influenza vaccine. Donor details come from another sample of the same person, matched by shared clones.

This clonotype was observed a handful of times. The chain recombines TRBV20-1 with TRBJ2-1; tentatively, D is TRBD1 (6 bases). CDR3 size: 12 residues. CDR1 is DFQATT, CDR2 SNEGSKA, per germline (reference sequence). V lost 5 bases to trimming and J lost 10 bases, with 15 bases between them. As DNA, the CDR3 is TGCAGTGCTCACGATTCCGGGACAGAGCAGTTCTTC. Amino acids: CSAHDSGTEQFF.

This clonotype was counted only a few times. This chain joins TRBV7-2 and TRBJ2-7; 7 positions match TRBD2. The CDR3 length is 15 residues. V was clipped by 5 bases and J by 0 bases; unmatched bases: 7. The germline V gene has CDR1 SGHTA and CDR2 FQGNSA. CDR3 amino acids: CASSPRASGSYEQYF. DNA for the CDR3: TGTGCCAGCAGCCCGCGCGCTAGCGGCTCCTACGAGCAGTACTTC.

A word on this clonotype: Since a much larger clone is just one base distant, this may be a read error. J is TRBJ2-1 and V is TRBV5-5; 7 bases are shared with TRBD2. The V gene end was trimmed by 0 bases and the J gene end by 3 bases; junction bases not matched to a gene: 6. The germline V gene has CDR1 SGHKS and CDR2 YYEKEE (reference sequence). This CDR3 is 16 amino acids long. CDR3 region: CASSLVAGIFYNEQFF. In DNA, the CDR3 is TGTGCCAGCAGCTTGGTAGCGGGTATCTTCTACAATGAGCAGTTCTTC.

The CDR3 sequence is CASSETSYSNQPQHF. The CDR3 DNA is TGTGCCAGCAGTGAGACGAGCTATAGCAATCAGCCCCAGCATTTT. The rearrangement links TRBV25-1 to TRBJ1-5; D unresolved. The CDR3 length is 15 residues. Between the trimmed V and J ends, which lost 3 bases and 0 bases, there was a span of 9 bases. Germline-derived CDR1 and CDR2 are MGHDK and SYGVNS.

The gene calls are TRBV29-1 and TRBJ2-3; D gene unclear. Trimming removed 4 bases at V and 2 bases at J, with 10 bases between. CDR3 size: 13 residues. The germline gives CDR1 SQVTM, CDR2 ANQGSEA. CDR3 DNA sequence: TGCAGCGTTGGAAGCCGCCTCACAGATACGCAGTATTTT. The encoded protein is CSVGSRLTDTQYF.

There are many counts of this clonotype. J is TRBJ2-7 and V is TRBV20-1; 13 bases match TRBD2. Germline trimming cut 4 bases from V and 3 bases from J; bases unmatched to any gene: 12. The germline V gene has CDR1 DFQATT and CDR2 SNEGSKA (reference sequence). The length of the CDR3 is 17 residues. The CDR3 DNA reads TGCAGTGCTACCGGGACTAGCGGGACTTACGGCGTCTACGAGCAGTACTTC. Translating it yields CSATGTSGTYGVYEQYF.

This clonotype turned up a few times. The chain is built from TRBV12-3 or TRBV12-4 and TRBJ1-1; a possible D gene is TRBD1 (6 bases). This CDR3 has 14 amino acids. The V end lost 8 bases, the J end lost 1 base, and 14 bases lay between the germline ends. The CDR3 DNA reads TGTGCCAGCTTCACCGGGACAACGAACACTGAAGCTTTCTTT. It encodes CASFTGTTNTEAFF.

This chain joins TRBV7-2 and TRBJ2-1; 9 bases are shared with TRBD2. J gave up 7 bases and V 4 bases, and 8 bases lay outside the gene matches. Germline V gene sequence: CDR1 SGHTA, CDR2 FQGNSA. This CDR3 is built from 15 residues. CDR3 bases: TGTGCCAGCAGCTCCCAGTTGGCGGGAGGGAATGAGCAGTTCTTC. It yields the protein CASSSQLAGGNEQFF.

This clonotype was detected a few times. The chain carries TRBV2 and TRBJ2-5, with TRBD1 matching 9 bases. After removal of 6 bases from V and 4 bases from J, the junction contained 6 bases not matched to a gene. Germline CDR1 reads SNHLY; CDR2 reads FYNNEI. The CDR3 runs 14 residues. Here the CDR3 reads CASSARTGVETQYF. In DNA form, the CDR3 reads TGTGCCAGCAGCGCAAGGACAGGGGTAGAGACCCAGTACTTC. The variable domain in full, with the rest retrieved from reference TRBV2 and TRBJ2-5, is EPEVTQTPSHQVTQMGQEVILRCVPISNHLYFYWYRQILGQKVEFLVSFYNNEISEKSEIFDDQFSVERPDGSNFTLKIRSTKLEDSAMYFCASSARTGVETQYFGPGTRLLVL.